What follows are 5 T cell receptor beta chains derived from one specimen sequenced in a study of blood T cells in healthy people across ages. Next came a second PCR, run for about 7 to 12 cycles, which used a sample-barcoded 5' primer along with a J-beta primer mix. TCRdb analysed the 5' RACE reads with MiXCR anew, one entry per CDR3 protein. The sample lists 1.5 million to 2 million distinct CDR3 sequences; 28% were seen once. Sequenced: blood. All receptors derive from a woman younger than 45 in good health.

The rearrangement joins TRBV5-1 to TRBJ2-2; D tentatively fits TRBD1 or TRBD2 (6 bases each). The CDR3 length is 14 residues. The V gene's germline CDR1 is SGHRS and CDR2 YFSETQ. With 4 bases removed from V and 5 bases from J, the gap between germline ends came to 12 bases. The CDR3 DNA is TGCGCCAGCAGCCCGGGGGCTCGGACCGGGGAGCTGTTTTTT. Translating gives CASSPGARTGELFF.

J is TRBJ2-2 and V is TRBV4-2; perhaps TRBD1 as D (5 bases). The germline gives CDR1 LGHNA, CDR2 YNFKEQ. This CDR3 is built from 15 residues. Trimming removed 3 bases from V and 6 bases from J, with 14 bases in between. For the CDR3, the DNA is TGTGCCAGCAGCCATAAGACAGTAGAGGCCGGGGAGCTGTTTTTT. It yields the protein CASSHKTVEAGELFF.

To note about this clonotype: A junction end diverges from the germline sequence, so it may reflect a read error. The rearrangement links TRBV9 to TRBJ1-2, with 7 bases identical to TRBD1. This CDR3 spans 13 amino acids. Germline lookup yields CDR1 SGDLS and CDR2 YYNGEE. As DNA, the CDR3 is TGTGCCAGCACCGAGGGGGCTAACTATGACTACACCTTC. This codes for CASTEGANYDYTF. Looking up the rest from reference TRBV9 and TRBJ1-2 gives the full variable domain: DSGVTQTPKHLITATGQRVTLRCSPRSGDLSVYWYQQSLDQGLQFLIQYYNGEERAKGNILERFSAQQFPDLHSELNLSSLELGDSALYFCASTEGANYDYTFGSGTRLTVV.

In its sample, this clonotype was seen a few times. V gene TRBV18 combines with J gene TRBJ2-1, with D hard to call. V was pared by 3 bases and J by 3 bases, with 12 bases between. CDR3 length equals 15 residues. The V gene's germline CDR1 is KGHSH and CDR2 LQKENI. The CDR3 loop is CASSPMIERYNEQFF. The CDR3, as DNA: TGTGCCAGCTCACCGATGATTGAACGCTACAATGAGCAGTTCTTC. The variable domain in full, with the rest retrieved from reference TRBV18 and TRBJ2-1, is NAGVMQNPRHLVRRRGQEARLRCSPMKGHSHVYWYRQLPEEGLKFMVYLQKENIIDESGMPKERFSAEFPKEGPSILRIQQVVRGDSAAYFCASSPMIERYNEQFFGPGTRLTVL.

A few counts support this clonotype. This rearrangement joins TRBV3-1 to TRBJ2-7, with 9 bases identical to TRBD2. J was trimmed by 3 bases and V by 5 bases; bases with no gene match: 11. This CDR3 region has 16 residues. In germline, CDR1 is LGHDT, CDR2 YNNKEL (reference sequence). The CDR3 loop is CASSSARTSANYEQYF. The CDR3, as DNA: TGTGCCAGCAGCTCGGCGAGGACTAGCGCGAACTACGAGCAGTACTTC.